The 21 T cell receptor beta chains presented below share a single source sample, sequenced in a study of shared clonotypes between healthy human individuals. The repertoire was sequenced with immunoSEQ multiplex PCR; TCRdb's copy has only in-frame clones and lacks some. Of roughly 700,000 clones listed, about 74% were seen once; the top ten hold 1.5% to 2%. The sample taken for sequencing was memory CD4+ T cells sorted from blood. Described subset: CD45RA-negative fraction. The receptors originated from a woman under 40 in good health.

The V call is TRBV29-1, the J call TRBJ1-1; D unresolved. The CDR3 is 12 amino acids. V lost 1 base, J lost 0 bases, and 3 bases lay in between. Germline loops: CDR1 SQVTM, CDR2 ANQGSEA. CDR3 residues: CSVEAVNTEAFF. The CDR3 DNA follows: TGCAGCGTTGAAGCGGTGAACACTGAAGCTTTCTTT.

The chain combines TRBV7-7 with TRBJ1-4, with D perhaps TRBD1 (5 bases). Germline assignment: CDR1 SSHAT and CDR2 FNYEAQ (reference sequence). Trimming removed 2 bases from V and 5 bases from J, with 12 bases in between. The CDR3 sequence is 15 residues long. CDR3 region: CASSLSGAPNEKLFF. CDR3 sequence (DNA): TGTGCCAGCAGCTTATCTGGGGCTCCCAATGAAAAACTGTTTTTT.

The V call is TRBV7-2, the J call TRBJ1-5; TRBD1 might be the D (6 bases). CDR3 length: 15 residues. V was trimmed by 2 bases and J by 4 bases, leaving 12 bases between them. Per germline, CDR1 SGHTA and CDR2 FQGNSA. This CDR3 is CASSLNRAINQPQHF. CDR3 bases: TGTGCCAGCAGCTTAAACAGGGCCATTAATCAGCCCCAGCATTTT.

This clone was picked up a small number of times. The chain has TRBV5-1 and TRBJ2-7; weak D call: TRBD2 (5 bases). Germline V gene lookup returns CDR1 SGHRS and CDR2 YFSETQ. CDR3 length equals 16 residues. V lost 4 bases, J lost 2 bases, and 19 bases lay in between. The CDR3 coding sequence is TGCGCCAGCAGCACCTCCTACGGGGATCCAGCCTACGAGCAGTACTTC. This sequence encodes CASSTSYGDPAYEQYF.

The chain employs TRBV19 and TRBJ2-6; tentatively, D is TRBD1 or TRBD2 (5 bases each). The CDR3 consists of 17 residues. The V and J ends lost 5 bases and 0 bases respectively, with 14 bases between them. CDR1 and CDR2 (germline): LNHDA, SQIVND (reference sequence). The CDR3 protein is CASSSGALASGANVLTF. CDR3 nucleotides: TGTGCCAGTAGTTCCGGGGCCCTAGCCTCTGGGGCCAACGTCCTGACTTTC.

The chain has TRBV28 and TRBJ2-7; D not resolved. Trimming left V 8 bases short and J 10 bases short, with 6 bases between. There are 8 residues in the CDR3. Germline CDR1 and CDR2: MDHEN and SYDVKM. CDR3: CASGRQYF. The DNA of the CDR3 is TGTGCCAGCGGAAGACAGTACTTC.

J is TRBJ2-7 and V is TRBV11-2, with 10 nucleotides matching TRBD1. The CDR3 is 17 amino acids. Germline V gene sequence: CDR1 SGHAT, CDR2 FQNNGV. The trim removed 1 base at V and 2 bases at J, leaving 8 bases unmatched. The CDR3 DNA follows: TGTGCCAGCAGCTTAGGACCGACAGGGGGCAGGGCCTACGAGCAGTACTTC. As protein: CASSLGPTGGRAYEQYF.

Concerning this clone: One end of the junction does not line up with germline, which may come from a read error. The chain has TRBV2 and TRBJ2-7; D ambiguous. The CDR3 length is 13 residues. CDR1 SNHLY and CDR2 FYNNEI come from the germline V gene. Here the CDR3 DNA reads TGTGCCAGCCGTGAGTCGGGTACCTACGAGCAGTACTTC. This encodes CASRESGTYEQYF.

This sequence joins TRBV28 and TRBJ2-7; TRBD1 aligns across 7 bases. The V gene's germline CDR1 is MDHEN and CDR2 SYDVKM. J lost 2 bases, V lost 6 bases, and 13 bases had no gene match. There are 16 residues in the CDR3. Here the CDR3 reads CASSTYLRQGAYEQYF. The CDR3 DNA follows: TGTGCCAGCAGCACTTATCTTCGACAGGGCGCCTACGAGCAGTACTTC.

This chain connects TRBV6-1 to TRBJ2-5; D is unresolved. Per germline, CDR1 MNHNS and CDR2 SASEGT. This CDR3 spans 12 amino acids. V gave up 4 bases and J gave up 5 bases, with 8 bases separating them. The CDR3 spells CASSVAEETQYF. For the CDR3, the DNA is TGTGCCAGCAGTGTAGCTGAGGAGACCCAGTACTTC.

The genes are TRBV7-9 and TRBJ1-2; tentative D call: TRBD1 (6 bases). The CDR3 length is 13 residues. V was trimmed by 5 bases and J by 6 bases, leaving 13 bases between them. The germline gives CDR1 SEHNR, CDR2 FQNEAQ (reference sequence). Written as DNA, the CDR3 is TGTGCCAGCAGCCTCACAGGGTGGGATGGCTACACCTTC. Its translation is CASSLTGWDGYTF. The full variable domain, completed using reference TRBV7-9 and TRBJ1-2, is DTGVSQNPRHKITKRGQNVTFRCDPISEHNRLYWYRQTLGQGPEFLTYFQNEAQLEKSRLLSDRFSAERPKGSFSTLEIQRTEQGDSAMYLCASSLTGWDGYTFGSGTRLTVV.

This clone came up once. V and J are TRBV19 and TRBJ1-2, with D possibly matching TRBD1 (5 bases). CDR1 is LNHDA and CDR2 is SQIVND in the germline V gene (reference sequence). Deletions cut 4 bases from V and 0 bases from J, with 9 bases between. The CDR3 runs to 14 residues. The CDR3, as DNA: TGTGCCAGTAGTACCCGACAGCCTAACTATGGCTACACCTTC. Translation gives CASSTRQPNYGYTF.

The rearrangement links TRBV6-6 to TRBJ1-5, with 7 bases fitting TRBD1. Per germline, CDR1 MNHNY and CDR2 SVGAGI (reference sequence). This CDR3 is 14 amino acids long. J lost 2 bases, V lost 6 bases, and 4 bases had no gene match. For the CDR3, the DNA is TGTGCCAGCAGGACCGGGACAGGCAATCAGCCCCAGCATTTT. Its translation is CASRTGTGNQPQHF.

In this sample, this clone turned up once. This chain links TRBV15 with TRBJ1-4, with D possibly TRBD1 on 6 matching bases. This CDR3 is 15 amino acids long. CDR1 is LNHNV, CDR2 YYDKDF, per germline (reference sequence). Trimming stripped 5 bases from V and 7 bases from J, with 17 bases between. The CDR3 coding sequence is TGTGCCACCAGCGACCGGGACAACGGGCCTGAAAAACTGTTTTTT. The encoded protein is CATSDRDNGPEKLFF.

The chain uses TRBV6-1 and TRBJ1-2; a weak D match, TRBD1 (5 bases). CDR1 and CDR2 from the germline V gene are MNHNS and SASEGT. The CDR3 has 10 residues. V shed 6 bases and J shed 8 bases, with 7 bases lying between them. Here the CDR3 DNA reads TGTGCCAGCAGGTGGGGGGGCTACACCTTC. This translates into CASRWGGYTF.

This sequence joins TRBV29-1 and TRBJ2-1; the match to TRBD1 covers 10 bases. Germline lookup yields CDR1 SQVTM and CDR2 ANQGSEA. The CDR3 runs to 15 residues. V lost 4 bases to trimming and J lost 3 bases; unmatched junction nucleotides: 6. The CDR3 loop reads CSVASTGGVYNEQFF. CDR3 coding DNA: TGCAGCGTTGCTTCGACAGGGGGCGTCTACAATGAGCAGTTCTTC.

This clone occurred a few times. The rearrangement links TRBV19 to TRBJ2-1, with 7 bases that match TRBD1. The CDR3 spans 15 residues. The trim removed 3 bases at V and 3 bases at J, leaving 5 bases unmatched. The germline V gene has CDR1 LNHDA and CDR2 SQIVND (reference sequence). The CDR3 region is CASSIRQGNYNEQFF. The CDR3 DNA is TGTGCCAGTAGTATCCGACAGGGAAACTACAATGAGCAGTTCTTC.

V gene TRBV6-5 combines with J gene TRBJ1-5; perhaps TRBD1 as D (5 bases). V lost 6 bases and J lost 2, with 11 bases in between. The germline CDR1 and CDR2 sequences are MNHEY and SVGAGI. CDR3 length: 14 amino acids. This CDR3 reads CASSFDSGNQPQHF. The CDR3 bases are TGTGCCAGCAGCTTCGACAGCGGCAATCAGCCCCAGCATTTT.

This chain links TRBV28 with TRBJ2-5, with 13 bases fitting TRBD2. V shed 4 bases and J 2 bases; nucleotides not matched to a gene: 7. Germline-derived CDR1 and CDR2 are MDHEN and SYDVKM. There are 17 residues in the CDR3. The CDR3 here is CASSSLAGGGEQETQYF. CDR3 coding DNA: TGTGCCAGCAGTTCACTAGCGGGAGGGGGAGAACAAGAGACCCAGTACTTC.

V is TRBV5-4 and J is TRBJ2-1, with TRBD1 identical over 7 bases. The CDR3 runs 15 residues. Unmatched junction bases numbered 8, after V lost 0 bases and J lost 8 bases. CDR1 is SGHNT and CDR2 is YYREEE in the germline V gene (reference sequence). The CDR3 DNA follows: TGTGCCAGCAGCTTGGGAGGGGGCATTGGGGATGAGCAGTTCTTC. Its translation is CASSLGGGIGDEQFF.

Here the CDR3 reads CASRFQSVKNTEAFF. Written as DNA, the CDR3 is TGTGCCAGCCGATTCCAGTCTGTAAAGAACACTGAAGCTTTCTTT. V gene TRBV28 combines with J gene TRBJ1-1; unclear D gene. Trimming removed 8 bases from V and 1 base from J, with 17 bases in between. Germline V gene data show CDR1 as MDHEN and CDR2 as SYDVKM. This CDR3 is 15 amino acids long.